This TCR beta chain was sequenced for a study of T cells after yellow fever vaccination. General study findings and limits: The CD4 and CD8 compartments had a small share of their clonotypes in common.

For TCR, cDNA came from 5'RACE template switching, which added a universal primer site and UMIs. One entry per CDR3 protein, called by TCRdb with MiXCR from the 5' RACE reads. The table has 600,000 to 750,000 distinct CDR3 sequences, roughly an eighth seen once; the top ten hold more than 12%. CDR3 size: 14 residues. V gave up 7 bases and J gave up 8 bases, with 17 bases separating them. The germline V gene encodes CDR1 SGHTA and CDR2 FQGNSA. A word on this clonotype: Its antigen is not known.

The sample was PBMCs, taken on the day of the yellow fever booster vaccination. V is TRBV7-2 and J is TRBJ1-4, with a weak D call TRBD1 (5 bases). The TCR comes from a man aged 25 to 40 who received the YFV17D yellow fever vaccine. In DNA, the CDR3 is TGTGCCAGCACCTCATGGGGCCAGGCGGAAAAACTGTTTTTT. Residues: CASTSWGQAEKLFF.